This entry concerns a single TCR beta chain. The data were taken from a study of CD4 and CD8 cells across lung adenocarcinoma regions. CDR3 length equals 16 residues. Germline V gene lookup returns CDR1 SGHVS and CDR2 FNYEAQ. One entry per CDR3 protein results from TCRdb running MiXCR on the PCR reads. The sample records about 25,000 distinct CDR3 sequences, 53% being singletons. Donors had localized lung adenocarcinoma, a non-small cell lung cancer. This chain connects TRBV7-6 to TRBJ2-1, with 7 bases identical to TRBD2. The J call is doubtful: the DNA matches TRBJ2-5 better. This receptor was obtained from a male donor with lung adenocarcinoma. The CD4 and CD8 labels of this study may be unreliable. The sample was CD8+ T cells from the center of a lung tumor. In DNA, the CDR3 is TGTGCCAGCAGCCCATTGTTGGCTAGCGGACAAGAGACCCAGTACTTC. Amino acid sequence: CASSPLLASGQETQYF.